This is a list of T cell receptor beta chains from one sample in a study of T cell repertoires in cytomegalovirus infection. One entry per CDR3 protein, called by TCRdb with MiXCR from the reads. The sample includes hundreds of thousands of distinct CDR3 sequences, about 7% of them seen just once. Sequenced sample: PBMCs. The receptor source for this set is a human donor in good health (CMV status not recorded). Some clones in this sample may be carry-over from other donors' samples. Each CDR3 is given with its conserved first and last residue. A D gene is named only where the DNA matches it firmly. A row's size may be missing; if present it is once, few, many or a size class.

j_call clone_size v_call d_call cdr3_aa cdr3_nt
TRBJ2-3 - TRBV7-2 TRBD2 CASSLVSPAAGGVGDTQYF TGTGCCAGCAGCTTAGTGTCCCCGGCGGCGGGGGGTGTTGGAGATACGCAGTATTTT
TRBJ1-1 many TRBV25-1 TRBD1 CASSGQGYTEAFF TGTGCCAGCAGCGGACAGGGCTACACTGAAGCTTTCTTT
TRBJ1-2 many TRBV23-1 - CASTLKWGWASPAHYGYTF TGCGCCAGCACTCTCAAATGGGGGTGGGCCTCTCCTGCCCACTATGGCTACACCTTC
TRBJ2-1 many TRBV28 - CASSLPLLYNEQFF TGTGCCAGCAGTTTACCTCTACTGTACAATGAGCAGTTCTTC
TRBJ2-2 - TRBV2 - CASRVDSANTGELFF TGTGCCAGCAGAGTCGACAGTGCGAACACCGGGGAGCTGTTTTTT
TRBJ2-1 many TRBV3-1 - CASSSRPGLNEKVNEQFF TGTGCCAGCAGCTCCCGACCGGGGTTGAATGAGAAGGTCAATGAGCAGTTCTTC
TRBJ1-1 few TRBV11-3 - CASSRNGGNGWSTEAFF TGTGCCAGCAGCCGTAATGGCGGGAATGGGTGGAGCACTGAAGCTTTCTTT
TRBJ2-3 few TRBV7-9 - CASRRGTGPDTQYF TGTGCCAGTCGCCGGGGCACGGGTCCAGATACGCAGTATTTT
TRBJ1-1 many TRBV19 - CASSYDLAGTEAFF TGTGCCAGTAGTTACGACCTAGCGGGCACTGAAGCTTTCTTT
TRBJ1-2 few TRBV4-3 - CASSQRTPPPSNYGYTF TGCGCCAGCAGCCAAAGAACACCCCCTCCCTCTAACTATGGCTACACCTTC
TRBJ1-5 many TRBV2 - CAILDGRNQPQHF TGTGCCATCTTGGACGGGAGAAATCAGCCCCAGCATTTT
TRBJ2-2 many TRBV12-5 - CASGLVPGELFF TGTGCTAGTGGTTTGGTACCCGGGGAGCTGTTTTTT
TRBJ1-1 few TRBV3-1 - CASSPYGAQAFF TGTGCCAGCAGCCCCTACGGGGCTCAAGCTTTCTTT
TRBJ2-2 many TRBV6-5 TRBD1 CASRTGQGATGELFF TGTGCCAGCAGGACCGGACAGGGTGCCACCGGGGAGCTGTTTTTT
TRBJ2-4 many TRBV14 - CATIASLAKNIQYF TGTGCCACCATAGCCAGCTTAGCCAAAAACATTCAGTACTTC
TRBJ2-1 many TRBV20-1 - CSASRRSSYNEQFF TGCAGTGCTAGTCGGCGGAGTTCCTACAATGAGCAGTTCTTC
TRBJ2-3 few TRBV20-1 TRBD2 CSASLPGGRTDTQYF TGCAGTGCTTCCCTCCCGGGGGGACGCACAGATACGCAGTATTTT
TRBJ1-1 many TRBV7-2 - CASSSKGQSMNTEAFF TGTGCCAGCAGCTCGAAGGGGCAGTCGATGAACACTGAAGCTTTCTTT
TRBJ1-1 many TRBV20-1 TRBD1 CSASLTGVGTEAFF TGCAGTGCTAGCCTGACAGGGGTCGGGACTGAAGCTTTCTTT
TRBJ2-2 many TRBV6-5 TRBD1 CASKGTGLNTGELFF TGTGCCAGCAAAGGGACAGGCCTGAACACCGGGGAGCTGTTTTTT
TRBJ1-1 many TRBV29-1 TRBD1 CSVHRGFTLGTEAFF TGCAGCGTCCACAGGGGGTTTACTCTAGGCACTGAAGCTTTCTTT
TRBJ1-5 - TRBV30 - CAWSAVTSGGQPQHF TGTGCCTGGAGTGCCGTGACTTCGGGGGGTCAGCCCCAGCATTTT
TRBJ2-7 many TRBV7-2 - CASSSGGAGAYEQYF TGTGCCAGCAGCTCTGGAGGGGCCGGGGCCTACGAGCAGTACTTC
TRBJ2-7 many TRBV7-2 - CASSLTIAYNSYEQYF TGTGCCAGCAGCCTCACCATAGCGTATAACTCCTACGAGCAGTACTTC
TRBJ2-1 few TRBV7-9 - CASSVRAHEGDEQFF TGTGCCAGCAGCGTCCGGGCCCATGAGGGCGATGAGCAGTTCTTC
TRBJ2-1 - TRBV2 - CASRPKLLGLASRNEQFF TGTGCCAGCAGGCCCAAACTACTGGGGCTAGCGTCCCGCAATGAGCAGTTCTTC
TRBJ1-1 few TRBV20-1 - CSAYDRGAAFF TGCAGTGCATACGATAGAGGGGCAGCTTTCTTT
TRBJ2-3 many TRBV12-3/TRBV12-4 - CASSTSDSTDTQYF TGTGCCAGCAGTACCTCGGACAGCACAGATACGCAGTATTTT